Below, one TCR beta chain is given with its context. The sample is drawn from a study of blood T cell repertoires in COVID-19. Background on the study: PBMCs, B-cell-depleted T cells, or T cells provided the cDNA or gDNA that made up the material.

The data were produced by immunoSEQ multiplex PCR, yet TCRdb's version contains in-frame clones alone and is incomplete. This sample has a few hundred thousand clones, with around 87% found just once. Everyone who took part was roughly 18 to 89 years old, and they came from roughly 25 US areas. Participants had their cohort set by participant-reported clinical history. Material for sequencing was PBMCs or T cells enriched from blood (not recorded which). This TCR was recovered from a man aged 40-55 years in a cohort exposed to, infected with or recovered from COVID-19 (not recorded which).

CDR3 nucleotide sequence: TGTGCCAGCAGCCAAGATAGACAGCCCCAGCATTTT. This gives the protein CASSQDRQPQHF. The V and J genes are TRBV3-1 (or the pseudogene TRBV3-2) and TRBJ1-5; D call uncertain. The CDR3 sequence is 12 residues long. The germline V gene has CDR1 LGHDT and CDR2 YNNKEL (reference sequence). V was cut by 0 bases and J by 7 bases, with 4 bases left in between.